The clone carrying this T cell receptor beta chain was recorded many times. Its antigen is still unknown. The data are from a study of CD8 T cells in ankylosing spondylitis. Study-wide results and limits: As for the disease-linked clones, they showed a CD8+ phenotype and occurred at relatively low frequencies in peripheral blood. Disease-linked clones reportedly concentrated significantly in matched ankylosing spondylitis synovial fluid.

TCRdb processed the 5' RACE reads anew with MiXCR; each CDR3 protein has one entry. Altogether more than 150,000 distinct CDR3 sequences are present, 15% to 20% being singletons, with the ten largest covering 4.3%. V was pared by 2 bases and J by 3 bases, with 11 bases of the junction left unmatched. CDR3 size: 18 residues. The TCR sequence derives from a male donor between 5 and 29 years old with ankylosing spondylitis or in good health (not recorded which). The sample was blood, either unsorted or a sorted T cell fraction (not recorded which). This chain links TRBV12-3 or TRBV12-4 with TRBJ2-5; 11 bases line up with TRBD2. The CDR3 DNA sequence: TGTGCCAGCAGTTTAAGGCGGGGGACTAGCGGAGAAGAAGAGACCCAGTACTTC. This encodes CASSLRRGTSGEEETQYF.